The next 13 T cell receptor beta chains were all read from a single sample in a study of spatial heterogeneity in lung cancer. Findings of the study overall: Higher tumor mutation counts went along with higher counts of expanded intratumoral alpha and beta TCRs.

Regarding time point: sample taken at primary tumor resection. No antigens are known for them. TCRdb reprocessed the 5' RACE reads via MiXCR and lists one record per CDR3 protein. In the table there are about 2,000 distinct CDR3 sequences, roughly 20% of which are singletons. Material: lung tumor tissue, obtained at surgery. These receptors were taken from a male donor with early-stage non-small cell lung cancer.

For this clonotype: Because this beta chain is a stray read in a library intended to capture alpha chains, its abundance should not be given much weight. The chain has TRBV12-3 or TRBV12-4 and TRBJ2-1; 10 bases line up with TRBD1. Trimming removed 5 bases from V and 7 bases from J; junction bases left unmatched: 8. The CDR3 runs 15 residues. The CDR3 region has the DNA TGTGCCAGCAGTACGCCGGGACAGGGGAGAAATGAGCAGTTCTTC. This translates into CASSTPGQGRNEQFF.

By share, this clonotype counts as medium-sized (0.01 to 0.1%). Since it is a stray read in a library aimed at alpha chains, this beta chain has a size that is not meaningful. This sequence joins TRBV18 and TRBJ2-1; the D gene is possibly TRBD2 (6 bases). This CDR3 spans 13 amino acids. The V gene's germline CDR1 is KGHSH and CDR2 LQKENI. V was clipped by 4 bases and J by 4 bases, with 8 bases between them. In DNA, the CDR3 is TGTGCCAGCTCACTTGGGACTTACAATGAGCAGTTCTTC. Translating gives CASSLGTYNEQFF.

This clonotype showed up many times. In a library made to pick up alpha chains, this beta chain is a stray read with a size that means little. This chain joins TRBV27 and TRBJ2-3, with D unresolved. The CDR3 totals 11 residues. V lost 8 bases and J lost 0, with 3 bases in between. The germline CDR1 and CDR2 sequences are MNHEY and SMNVEV (reference sequence). The CDR3 spells CASPSTDTQYF. The CDR3 nucleotides are TGTGCCAGCCCTAGCACAGATACGCAGTATTTT.

Comment on this clonotype: This beta chain turned up in a library designed for alpha chains; as an off-target read, its abundance says little. This rearrangement joins TRBV6-6 to TRBJ2-5; D gene ambiguous. Per the germline V gene, CDR1 is MNHNY and CDR2 is SVGAGI (reference sequence). The CDR3 is 15 amino acids. V was pared by 4 bases and J by 2 bases, with 14 bases between. Written as DNA, the CDR3 is TGTGCCAGCAGTTCAAACCGGTTGACACAAGAGACCCAGTACTTC. Translation: CASSSNRLTQETQYF.

This clonotype showed up many times. A library prepared for alpha chains yielded this beta chain as an off-target read; its size is of little meaning. This rearrangement joins TRBV12-3 or TRBV12-4 to TRBJ2-1; 8 positions match TRBD1. With V trimmed by 5 bases and J by 4 bases, 7 bases remained unmatched. The CDR3 is 15 amino acids. The CDR3 spells CASSLGQGSYNEQFF. Here the CDR3 DNA reads TGTGCCAGCAGTCTCGGACAGGGTAGTTACAATGAGCAGTTCTTC.

By frequency in the sample, this clonotype is large (0.1 to 1%). This beta chain represents an off-target read in a library built for alpha chains; its size is of limited meaning. This chain links TRBV6-6 with TRBJ1-1; 9 bases match TRBD1. CDR1 is MNHNY and CDR2 is SVGAGI in the germline V gene (reference sequence). The CDR3 is 15 amino acids. V dropped 2 bases and J dropped 5; count of bases not matched to a gene: 6. The DNA for the CDR3 is TGTGCCAGCAGTTACACCGGGACAGGGCGGACTGAAGCTTTCTTT. Its protein is CASSYTGTGRTEAFF.

A remark on this clonotype: This beta chain is a stray read from a library made for alpha chains; its abundance is not meaningful. The rearrangement uses TRBV5-1 and TRBJ2-7; 8 bases match TRBD1. Per germline, CDR1 SGHRS and CDR2 YFSETQ. The CDR3 sequence is 15 residues long. The junction had 7 bases not matched to a gene; V was cut back by 0 bases and J by 5 bases. The CDR3 DNA reads as TGCGCCAGCAGCTTGGCTATGACAGGGGCTGACGAGCAGTACTTC. Protein sequence: CASSLAMTGADEQYF.

This clonotype occurred a few times. This beta chain is a stray sequence in a library constructed for alpha chains; its clone size is not meaningful. This chain links TRBV20-1 with TRBJ1-5; D not certain. The germline CDR1 and CDR2 sequences are DFQATT and SNEGSKA (reference sequence). The V and J ends lost 1 base and 3 bases respectively, with 7 bases between them. The CDR3 covers 13 residues. This CDR3 reads CSARVGINQPQHF. CDR3 coding DNA: TGCAGTGCTAGAGTGGGAATCAATCAGCCCCAGCATTTT.

This clonotype was picked up one time. Since it is a stray read in a library aimed at alpha chains, this beta chain has a size that is not meaningful. The chain joins TRBV5-4 to TRBJ1-2; D is undetermined. With 4 bases removed from V and 5 bases from J, the gap between germline ends came to 12 bases. The V gene's germline CDR1 is SGHNT and CDR2 YYREEE (reference sequence). The CDR3 consists of 13 residues. In DNA, the CDR3 is TGTGCCAGCAGCCTGAAAGGGTCTTATGGCTACACCTTC. Translating gives CASSLKGSYGYTF.

This clonotype was detected a few times. This beta chain slipped into a library made for alpha chains as a stray read, so its size is not meaningful. This chain joins TRBV28 and TRBJ1-5; 9 bases are shared with TRBD1. CDR3 size: 15 residues. The trim removed 4 bases at V and 0 bases at J, leaving 1 base unmatched. CDR1 is MDHEN and CDR2 is SYDVKM in the germline V gene. CDR3 sequence: CASSWTGDSNQPQHF. CDR3 sequence (DNA): TGTGCCAGCAGTTGGACAGGGGATAGCAATCAGCCCCAGCATTTT.

This clonotype was counted between two and nine times. A library prepared for alpha chains yielded this beta chain as an off-target read; its size is of little meaning. The rearrangement uses TRBV5-1 and TRBJ2-7, with 8 bases fitting TRBD2. Germline V gives CDR1 SGHRS, CDR2 YFSETQ. This CDR3 spans 16 amino acids. The J segment lost 5 bases and the V segment lost 0 bases, leaving 10 bases of the junction unmatched. The CDR3 loop is CASSLETSDIDDEQYF. The CDR3 DNA follows: TGCGCCAGCAGCTTGGAGACTAGCGATATCGACGACGAGCAGTACTTC.

This clonotype was detected ten times or more. This beta chain represents an off-target read in a library built for alpha chains; its size is of limited meaning. V is TRBV7-6 and J is TRBJ2-2; TRBD2 aligns across 7 bases. The CDR3 is 18 residues long. Per the germline V gene, CDR1 is SGHVS and CDR2 is FNYEAQ. The V segment lost 2 bases and the J segment 2 bases; nucleotides outside the gene matches: 11. CDR3 protein: CASSLTRLAFFNTGELFF. The CDR3 DNA is TGTGCCAGCAGCTTAACTCGACTAGCCTTTTTCAACACCGGGGAGCTGTTTTTT.

This clonotype is large. Little can be read into the size of this beta chain, an off-target read in a library designed for alpha chains. The rearrangement joins TRBV14 to TRBJ1-1; D not certain. The CDR3 consists of 13 residues. Trimming removed 4 bases at V and 0 bases at J, with 6 bases between. Germline CDR1 SGHDN, CDR2 FVKESK. Here the CDR3 reads CASSRHLNTEAFF. DNA for the CDR3: TGTGCCAGCAGCCGACACTTGAACACTGAAGCTTTCTTT.